This TCR beta chain was recorded in a study of blood T cell repertoires in COVID-19. Overall study context: The study drew acute and convalescent COVID-19 samples from the United States, Italy and Spain.

Original handling: Estimated nucleated cell counts came from reference gene primer amplification. Clones were read by immunoSEQ multiplex PCR, and TCRdb kept only the in-frame ones, dropping some. V and J calls and clone size are as listed in that table; D and trimming were resolved from the DNA. Of around 43,000 clones detected, 80% to 90% appear once; the ten largest clones hold around 6.2%. This sequence originates from a human donor in a cohort sampled during active COVID-19. Sequencing was carried out using peripheral blood.

The CDR3 coding sequence is TGTGCCATCAGTCCCTCGGGGACAGATACGCAGTATTTT. It encodes CAISPSGTDTQYF. The chain employs TRBV10-3 and TRBJ2-3; possible D gene TRBD2, 5 bases. Germline CDR1 is ENHRY and CDR2 is SYGVKD. Trimming left V 5 bases short and J 3 bases short, with 9 bases between. The CDR3 totals 13 residues.